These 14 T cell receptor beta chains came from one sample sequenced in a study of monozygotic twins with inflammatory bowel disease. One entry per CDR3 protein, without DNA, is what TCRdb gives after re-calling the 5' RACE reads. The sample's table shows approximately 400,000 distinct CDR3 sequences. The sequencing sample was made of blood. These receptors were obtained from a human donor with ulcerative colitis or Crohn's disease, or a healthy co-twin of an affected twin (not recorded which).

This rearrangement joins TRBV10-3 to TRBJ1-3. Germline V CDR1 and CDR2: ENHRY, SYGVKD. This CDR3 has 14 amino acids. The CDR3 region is CAISEVLSGNTIYF.

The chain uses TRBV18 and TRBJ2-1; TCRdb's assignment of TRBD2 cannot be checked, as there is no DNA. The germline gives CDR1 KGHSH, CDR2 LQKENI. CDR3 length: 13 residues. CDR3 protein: CASSPSSGNGQFF.

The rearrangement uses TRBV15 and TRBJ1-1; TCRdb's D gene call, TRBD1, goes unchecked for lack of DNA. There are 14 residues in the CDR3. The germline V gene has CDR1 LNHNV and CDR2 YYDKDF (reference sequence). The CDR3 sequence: CAISTGGEDTEAFF. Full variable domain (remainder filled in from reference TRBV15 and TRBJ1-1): DAMVIQNPRYQVTQFGKPVTLSCSQTLNHNVMYWYQQKSSQAPKLLFHYYDKDFNNEADTPDNFQSRRPNTSFCFLDIRSPGLGDTAMYLCAISTGGEDTEAFFGQGTRLTVV.

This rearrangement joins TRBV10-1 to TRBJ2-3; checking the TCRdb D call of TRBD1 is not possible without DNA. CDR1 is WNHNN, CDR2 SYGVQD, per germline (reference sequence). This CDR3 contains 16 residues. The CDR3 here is CASSDFSGTGADTQYF.

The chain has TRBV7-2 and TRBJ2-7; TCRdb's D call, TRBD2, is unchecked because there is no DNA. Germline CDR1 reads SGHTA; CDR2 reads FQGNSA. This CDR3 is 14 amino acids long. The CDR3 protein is CASSQAGLGGEQYF.

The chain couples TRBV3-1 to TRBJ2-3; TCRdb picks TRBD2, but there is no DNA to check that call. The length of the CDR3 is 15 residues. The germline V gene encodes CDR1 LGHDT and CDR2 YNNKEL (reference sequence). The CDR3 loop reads CASSPGTSGGDTQYF.

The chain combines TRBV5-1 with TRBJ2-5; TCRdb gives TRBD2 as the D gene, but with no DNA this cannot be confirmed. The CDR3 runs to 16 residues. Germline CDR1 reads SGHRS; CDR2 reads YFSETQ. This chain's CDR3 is CASSLLAGDYQETQYF. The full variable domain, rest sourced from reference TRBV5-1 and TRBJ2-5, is KAGVTQTPRYLIKTRGQQVTLSCSPISGHRSVSWYQQTPGQGLQFLFEYFSETQRNKGNFPGRFSGRQFSNSRSEMNVSTLELGDSALYLCASSLLAGDYQETQYFGPGTRLLVL.

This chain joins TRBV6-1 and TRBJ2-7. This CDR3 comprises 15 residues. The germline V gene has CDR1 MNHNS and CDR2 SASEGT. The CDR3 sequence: CASRVGNSPSYEQYF.

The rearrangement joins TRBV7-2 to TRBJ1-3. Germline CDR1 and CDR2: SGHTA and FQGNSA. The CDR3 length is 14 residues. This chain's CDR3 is CASSLHRNGNTIYF.

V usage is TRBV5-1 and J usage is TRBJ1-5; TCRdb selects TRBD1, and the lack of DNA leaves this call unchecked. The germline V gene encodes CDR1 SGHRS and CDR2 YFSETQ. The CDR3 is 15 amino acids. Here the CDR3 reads CASSLGTGGGQPQHF. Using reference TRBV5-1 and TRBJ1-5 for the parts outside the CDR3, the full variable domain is KAGVTQTPRYLIKTRGQQVTLSCSPISGHRSVSWYQQTPGQGLQFLFEYFSETQRNKGNFPGRFSGRQFSNSRSEMNVSTLELGDSALYLCASSLGTGGGQPQHFGDGTRLSIL.

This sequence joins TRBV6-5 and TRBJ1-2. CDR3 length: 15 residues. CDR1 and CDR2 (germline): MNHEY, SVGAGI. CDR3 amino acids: CASSYLAAEESGYTF.

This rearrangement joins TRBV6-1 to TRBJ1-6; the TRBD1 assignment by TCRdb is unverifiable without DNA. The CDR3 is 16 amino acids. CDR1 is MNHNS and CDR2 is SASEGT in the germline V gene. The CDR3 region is CASSLTTQGSSSPLHF.

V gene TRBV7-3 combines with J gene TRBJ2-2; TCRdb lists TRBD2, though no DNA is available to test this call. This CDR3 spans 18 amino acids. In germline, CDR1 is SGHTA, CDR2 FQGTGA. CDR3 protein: CASSFVVAGGSSAGELFF.

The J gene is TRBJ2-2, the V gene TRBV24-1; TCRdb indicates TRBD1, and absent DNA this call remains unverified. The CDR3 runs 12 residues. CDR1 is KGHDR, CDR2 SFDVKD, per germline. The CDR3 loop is CATSPVTGELFF.